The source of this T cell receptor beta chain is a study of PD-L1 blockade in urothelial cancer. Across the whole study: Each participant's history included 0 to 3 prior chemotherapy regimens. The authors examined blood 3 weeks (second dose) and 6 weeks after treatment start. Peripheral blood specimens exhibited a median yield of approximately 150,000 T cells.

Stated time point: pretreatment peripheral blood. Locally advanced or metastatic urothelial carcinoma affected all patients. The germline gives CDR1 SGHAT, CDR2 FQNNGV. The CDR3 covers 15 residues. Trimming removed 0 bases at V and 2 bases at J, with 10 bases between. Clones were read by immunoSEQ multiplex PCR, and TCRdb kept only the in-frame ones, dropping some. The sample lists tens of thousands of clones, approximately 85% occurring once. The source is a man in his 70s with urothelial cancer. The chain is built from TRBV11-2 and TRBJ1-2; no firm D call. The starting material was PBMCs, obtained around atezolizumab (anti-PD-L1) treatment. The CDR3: CASSLDRDGNYGYTF. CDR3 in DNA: TGTGCCAGCAGCTTAGACCGCGACGGGAACTATGGCTACACCTTC.